This TCR beta chain is drawn from a study of cytomegalovirus exposure and HLA in healthy donors. The PCR employed 60 Vbeta primers together with 13 Jbeta primers. This table comes from immunoSEQ multiplex PCR, and its TCRdb copy is limited to in-frame clones, with some not included. Among roughly 130,000 clones listed, 81% were seen once. V was clipped by 7 bases and J by 1 base; unmatched bases: 5. Germline CDR1 reads SGHTA; CDR2 reads FQGNSA. This CDR3 region has 14 residues. The receptor's source is a man between 18 and 29 years old in good health and CMV-seronegative. V and J are TRBV7-2 and TRBJ2-7; TRBD2 matches 9 bases. Sequencing was done on a sample of PBMCs. CDR3 sequence: CASTVAGASYEQYF. Written as DNA, the CDR3 is TGTGCCAGCACCGTAGCGGGGGCATCCTACGAGCAGTACTTC.